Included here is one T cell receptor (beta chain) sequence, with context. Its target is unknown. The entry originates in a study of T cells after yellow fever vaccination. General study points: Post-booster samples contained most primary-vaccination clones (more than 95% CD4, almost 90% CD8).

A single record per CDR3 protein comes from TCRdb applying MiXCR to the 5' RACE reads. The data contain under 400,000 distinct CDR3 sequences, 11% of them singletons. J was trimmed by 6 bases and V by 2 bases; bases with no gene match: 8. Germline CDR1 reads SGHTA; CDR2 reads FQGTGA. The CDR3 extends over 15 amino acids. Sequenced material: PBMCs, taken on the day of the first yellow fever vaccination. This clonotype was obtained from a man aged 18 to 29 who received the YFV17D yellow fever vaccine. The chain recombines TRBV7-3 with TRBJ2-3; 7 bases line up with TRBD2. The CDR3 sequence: CASSLRSGAGDTQYF. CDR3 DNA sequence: TGTGCCAGCAGCTTACGCAGCGGGGCCGGGGATACGCAGTATTTT.